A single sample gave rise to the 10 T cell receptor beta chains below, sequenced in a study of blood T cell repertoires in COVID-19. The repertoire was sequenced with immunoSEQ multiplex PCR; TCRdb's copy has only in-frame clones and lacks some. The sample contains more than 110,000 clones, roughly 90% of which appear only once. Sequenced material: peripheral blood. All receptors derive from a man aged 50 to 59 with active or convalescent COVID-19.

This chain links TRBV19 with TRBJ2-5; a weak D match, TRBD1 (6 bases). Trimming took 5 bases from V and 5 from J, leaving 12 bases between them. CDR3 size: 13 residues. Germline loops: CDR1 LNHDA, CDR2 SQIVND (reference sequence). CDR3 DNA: TGTGCCAGTAGTCCAGGGGCCGGGGAGACCCAGTACTTC. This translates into CASSPGAGETQYF.

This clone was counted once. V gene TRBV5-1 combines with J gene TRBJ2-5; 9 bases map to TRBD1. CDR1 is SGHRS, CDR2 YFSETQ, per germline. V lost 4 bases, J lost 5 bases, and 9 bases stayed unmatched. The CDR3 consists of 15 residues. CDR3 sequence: CASSLEQGAVETQYF. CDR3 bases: TGCGCCAGCAGCCTTGAACAGGGGGCGGTGGAGACCCAGTACTTC.

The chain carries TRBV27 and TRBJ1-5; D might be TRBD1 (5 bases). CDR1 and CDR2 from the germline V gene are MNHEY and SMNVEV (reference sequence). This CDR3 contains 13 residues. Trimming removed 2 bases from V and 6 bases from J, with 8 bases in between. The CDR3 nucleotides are TGTGCCAGCAGTTTAACGGGGGGTCAGCCCCAGCATTTT. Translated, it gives CASSLTGGQPQHF.

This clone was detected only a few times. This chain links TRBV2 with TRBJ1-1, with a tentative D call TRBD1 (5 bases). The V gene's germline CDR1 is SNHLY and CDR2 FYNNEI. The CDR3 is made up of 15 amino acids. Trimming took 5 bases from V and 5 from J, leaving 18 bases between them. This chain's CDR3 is CASSILLTGWTEAFF. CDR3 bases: TGTGCCAGCAGTATACTACTAACAGGATGGACTGAAGCTTTCTTT.

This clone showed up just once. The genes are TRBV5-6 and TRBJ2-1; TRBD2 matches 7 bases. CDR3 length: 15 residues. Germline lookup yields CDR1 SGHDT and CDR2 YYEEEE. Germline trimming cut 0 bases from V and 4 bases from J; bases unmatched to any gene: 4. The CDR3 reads CASSLDGRRYNEQFF. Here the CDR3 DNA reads TGTGCCAGCAGCTTGGACGGGAGGAGGTACAATGAGCAGTTCTTC. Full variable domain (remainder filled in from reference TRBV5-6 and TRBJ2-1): DAGVTQSPTHLIKTRGQQVTLRCSPKSGHDTVSWYQQALGQGPQFIFQYYEEEERQRGNFPDRFSGHQFPNYSSELNVNALLLGDSALYLCASSLDGRRYNEQFFGPGTRLTVL.

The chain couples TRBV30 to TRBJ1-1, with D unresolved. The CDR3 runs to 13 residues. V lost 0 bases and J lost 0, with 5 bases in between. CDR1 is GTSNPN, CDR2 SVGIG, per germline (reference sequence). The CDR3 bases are TGTGCCTGGAGTGTGGCGGTGAACACTGAAGCTTTCTTT. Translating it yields CAWSVAVNTEAFF. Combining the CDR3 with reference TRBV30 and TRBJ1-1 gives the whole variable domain SQTIHQWPATLVQPVGSPLSLECTVEGTSNPNLYWYRQAAGRGLQLLFYSVGIGQISSEVPQNLSASRPQDRQFILSSKKLLLSDSGFYLCAWSVAVNTEAFFGQGTRLTVV.

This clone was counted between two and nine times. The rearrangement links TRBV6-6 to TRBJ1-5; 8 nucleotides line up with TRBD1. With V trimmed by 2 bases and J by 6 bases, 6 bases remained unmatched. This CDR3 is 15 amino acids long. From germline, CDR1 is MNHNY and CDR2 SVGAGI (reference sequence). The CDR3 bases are TGTGCCAGCAGTTACGACCGGACAGGGACTCAGCCCCAGCATTTT. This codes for CASSYDRTGTQPQHF.

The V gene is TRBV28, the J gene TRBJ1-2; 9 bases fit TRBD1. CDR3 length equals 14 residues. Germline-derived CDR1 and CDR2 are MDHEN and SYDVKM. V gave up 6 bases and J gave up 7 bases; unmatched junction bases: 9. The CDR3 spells CASRVTGGNAGYTF. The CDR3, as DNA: TGTGCCAGCAGGGTTACAGGGGGCAACGCTGGCTACACCTTC.

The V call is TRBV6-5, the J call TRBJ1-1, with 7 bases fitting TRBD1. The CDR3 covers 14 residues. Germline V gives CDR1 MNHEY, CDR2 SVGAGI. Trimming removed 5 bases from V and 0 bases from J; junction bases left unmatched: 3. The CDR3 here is CASSQGQLNTEAFF. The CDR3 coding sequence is TGTGCCAGCAGTCAGGGACAGCTGAACACTGAAGCTTTCTTT.

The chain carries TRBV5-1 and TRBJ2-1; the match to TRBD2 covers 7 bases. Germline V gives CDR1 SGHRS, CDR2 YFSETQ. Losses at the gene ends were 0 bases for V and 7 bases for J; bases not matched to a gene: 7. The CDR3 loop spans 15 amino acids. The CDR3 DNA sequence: TGCGCCAGCAGCTTGGTACTAGCGCTAGGGAATGAGCAGTTCTTC. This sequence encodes CASSLVLALGNEQFF.